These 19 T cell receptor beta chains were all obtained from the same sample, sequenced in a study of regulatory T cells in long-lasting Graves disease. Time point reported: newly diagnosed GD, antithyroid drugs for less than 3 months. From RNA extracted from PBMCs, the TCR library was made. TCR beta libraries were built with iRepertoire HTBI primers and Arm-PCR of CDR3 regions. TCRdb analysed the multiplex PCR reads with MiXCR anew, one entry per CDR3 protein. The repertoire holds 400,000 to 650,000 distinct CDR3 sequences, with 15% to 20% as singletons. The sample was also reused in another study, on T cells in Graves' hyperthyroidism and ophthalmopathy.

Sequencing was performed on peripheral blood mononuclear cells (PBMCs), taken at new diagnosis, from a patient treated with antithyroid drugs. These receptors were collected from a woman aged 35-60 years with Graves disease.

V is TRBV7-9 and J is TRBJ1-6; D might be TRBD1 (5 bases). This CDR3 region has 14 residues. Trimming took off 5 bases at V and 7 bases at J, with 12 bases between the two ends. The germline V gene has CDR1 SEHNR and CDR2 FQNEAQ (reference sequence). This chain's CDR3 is CASSLSGLNSPLHF. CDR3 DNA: TGTGCCAGCAGCCTATCGGGGCTCAATTCACCCCTCCACTTT. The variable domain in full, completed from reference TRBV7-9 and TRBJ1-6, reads DTGVSQNPRHKITKRGQNVTFRCDPISEHNRLYWYRQTLGQGPEFLTYFQNEAQLEKSRLLSDRFSAERPKGSFSTLEIQRTEQGDSAMYLCASSLSGLNSPLHFGNGTRLTVT.

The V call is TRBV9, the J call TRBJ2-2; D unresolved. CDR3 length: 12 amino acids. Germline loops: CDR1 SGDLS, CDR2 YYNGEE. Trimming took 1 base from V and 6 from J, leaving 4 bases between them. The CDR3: CASSVRSGELFF. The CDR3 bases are TGTGCCAGCAGCGTAAGGTCCGGGGAGCTGTTTTTT.

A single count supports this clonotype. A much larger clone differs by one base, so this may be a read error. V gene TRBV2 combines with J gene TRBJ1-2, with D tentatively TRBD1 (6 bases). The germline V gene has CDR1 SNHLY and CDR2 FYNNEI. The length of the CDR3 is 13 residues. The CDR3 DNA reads TGTGCCAGCAGTCCGACGGGGGCGAATGGCCACACCTTC. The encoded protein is CASSPTGANGHTF. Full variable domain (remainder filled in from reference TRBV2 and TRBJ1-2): EPEVTQTPSHQVTQMGQEVILRCVPISNHLYFYWYRQILGQKVEFLVSFYNNEISEKSEIFDDQFSVERPDGSNFTLKIRSTKLEDSAMYFCASSPTGANGHTFGSGTRLTVV.

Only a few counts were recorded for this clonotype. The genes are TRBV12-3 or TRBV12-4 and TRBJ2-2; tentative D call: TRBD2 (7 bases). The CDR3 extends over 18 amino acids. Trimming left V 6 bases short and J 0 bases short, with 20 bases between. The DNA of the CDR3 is TGTGCCAGCAGCCGCCGGGTGGCGGGGGCCCCGAACACCGGGGAGCTGTTTTTT. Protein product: CASSRRVAGAPNTGELFF.

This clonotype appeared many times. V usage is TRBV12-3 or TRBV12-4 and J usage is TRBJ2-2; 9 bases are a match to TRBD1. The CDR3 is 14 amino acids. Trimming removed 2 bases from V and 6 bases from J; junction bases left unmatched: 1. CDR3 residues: CASSLRDRAGELFF. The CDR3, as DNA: TGTGCCAGCAGTTTAAGGGACAGGGCCGGGGAGCTGTTTTTT.

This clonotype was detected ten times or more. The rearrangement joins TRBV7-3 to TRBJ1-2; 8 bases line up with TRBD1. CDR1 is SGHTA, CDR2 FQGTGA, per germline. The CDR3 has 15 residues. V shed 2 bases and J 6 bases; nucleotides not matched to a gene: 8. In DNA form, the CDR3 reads TGTGCCAGCAGCTTAGGCGGACAGGGAGGCGATGGCTACACCTTC. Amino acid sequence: CASSLGGQGGDGYTF. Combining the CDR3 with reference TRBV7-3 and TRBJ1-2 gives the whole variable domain GAGVSQTPSNKVTEKGKYVELRCDPISGHTALYWYRQSLGQGPEFLIYFQGTGAADDSGLPNDRFFAVRPEGSVSTLKIQRTERGDSAVYLCASSLGGQGGDGYTFGSGTRLTVV.

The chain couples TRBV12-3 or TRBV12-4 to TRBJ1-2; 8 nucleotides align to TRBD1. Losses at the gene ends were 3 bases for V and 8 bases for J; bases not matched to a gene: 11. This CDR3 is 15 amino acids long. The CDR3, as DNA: TGTGCCAGCAGTTTGTGGGCAGGGGGCGCGTACGGCTACACCTTC. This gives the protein CASSLWAGGAYGYTF.

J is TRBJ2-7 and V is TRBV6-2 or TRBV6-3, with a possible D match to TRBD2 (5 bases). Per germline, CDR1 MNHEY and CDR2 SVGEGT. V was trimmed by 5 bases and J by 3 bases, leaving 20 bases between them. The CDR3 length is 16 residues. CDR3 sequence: CASSEAGLTASYEQYF. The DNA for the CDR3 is TGTGCCAGCAGTGAGGCCGGACTGACGGCTAGCTACGAGCAGTACTTC.

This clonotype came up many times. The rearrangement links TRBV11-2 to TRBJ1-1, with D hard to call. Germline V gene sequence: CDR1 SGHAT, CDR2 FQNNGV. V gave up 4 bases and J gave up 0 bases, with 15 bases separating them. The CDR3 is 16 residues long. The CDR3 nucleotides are TGTGCCAGCAGCTCCCGGACGGCGTGGGTGAACACTGAAGCTTTCTTT. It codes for CASSSRTAWVNTEAFF.

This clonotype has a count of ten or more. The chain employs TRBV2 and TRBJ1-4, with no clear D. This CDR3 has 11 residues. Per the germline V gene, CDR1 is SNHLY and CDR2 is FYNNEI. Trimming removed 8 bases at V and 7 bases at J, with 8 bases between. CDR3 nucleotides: TGTGCCAGCCGGGCCGCTGAAAAACTGTTTTTT. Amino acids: CASRAAEKLFF.

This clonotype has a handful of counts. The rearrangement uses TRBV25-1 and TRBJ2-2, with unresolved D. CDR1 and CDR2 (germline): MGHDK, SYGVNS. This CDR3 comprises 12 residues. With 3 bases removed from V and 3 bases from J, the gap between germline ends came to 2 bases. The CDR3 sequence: CASSDYTGELFF. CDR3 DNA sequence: TGTGCCAGCAGTGACTACACCGGGGAGCTGTTTTTT.

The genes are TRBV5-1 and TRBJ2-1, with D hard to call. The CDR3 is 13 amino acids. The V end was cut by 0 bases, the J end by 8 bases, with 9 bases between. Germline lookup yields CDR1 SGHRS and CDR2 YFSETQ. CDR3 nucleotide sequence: TGCGCCAGCAGCTTGGCCCCTGGGGATGAGCAGTTCTTC. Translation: CASSLAPGDEQFF.

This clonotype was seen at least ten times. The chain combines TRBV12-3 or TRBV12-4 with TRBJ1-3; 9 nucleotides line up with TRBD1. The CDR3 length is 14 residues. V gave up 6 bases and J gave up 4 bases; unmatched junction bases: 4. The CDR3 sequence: CASSPTGGGNTIYF. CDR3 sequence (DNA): TGTGCCAGCAGCCCCACAGGGGGCGGAAACACCATATATTTT.

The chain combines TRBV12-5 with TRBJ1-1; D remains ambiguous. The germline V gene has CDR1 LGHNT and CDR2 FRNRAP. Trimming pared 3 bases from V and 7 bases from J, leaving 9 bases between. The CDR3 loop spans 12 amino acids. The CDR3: CASGFEGSEAFF. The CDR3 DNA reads TGTGCTAGTGGTTTTGAGGGTAGTGAAGCTTTCTTT. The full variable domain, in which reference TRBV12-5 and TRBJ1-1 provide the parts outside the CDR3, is DARVTQTPRHKVTEMGQEVTMRCQPILGHNTVFWYRQTMMQGLELLAYFRNRAPLDDSGMPKDRFSAEMPDATLATLKIQPSEPRDSAVYFCASGFEGSEAFFGQGTRLTVV.

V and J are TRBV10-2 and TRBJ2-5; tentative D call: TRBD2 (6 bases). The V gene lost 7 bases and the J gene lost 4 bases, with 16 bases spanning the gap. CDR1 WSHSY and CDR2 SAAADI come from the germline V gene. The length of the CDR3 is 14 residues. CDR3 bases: TGCGCCAGCAAGGGCGGGGCTACGGGAGAGACCCAGTACTTC. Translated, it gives CASKGGATGETQYF.

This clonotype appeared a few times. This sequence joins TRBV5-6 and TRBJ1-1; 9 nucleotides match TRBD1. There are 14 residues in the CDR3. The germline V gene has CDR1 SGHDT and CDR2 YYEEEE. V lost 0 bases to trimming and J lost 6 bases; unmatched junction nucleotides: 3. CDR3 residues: CASSLARQGAEAFF. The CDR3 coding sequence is TGTGCCAGCAGCTTGGCGAGACAGGGGGCTGAAGCTTTCTTT.

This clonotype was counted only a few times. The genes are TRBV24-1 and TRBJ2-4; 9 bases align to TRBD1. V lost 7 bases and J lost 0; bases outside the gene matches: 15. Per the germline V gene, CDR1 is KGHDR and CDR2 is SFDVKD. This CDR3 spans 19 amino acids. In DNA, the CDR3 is TGTGCCACCAGGGAACAGGGGGCAAGCCTGCCATTAGCCAAAAACATTCAGTACTTC. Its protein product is CATREQGASLPLAKNIQYF.

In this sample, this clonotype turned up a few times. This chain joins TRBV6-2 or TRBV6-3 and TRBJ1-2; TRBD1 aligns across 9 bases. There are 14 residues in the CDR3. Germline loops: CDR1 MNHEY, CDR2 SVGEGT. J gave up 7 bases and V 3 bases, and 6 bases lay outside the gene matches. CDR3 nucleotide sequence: TGTGCCAGCAGTTATGGAACAGGGGGCTCTGGCTACACCTTC. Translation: CASSYGTGGSGYTF.

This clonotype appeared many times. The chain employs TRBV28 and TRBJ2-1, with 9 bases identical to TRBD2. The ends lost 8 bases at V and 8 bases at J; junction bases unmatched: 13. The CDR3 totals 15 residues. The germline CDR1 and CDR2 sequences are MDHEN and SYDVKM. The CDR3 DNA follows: TGTGCCAGCGGCGCGCGGGGGGGTCTGATGGATGAGCAGTTCTTC. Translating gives CASGARGGLMDEQFF.